The TCR beta chain described here comes from a study of cytomegalovirus exposure and HLA in healthy donors. Study findings and constraints: In a later analysis, CMV-associated beta chains were mostly HLA-associated, it appeared. The study put under 200 TCR beta chains on its list as cytomegalovirus-associated. Exclusion as indistinguishable affected some V segments, including TRBV6-2 and TRBV6-3.

PCR used 60 Vbeta primers and 13 Jbeta primers. TCRdb keeps only in-frame clones here, not all; method: immunoSEQ multiplex PCR. The table records approximately 210,000 clones, around 79% of them present only once. All donors participated as healthy donors of bone marrow. Details on this clone: Its antigen is not identified.

Germline CDR1 reads SGHRS; CDR2 reads YFSETQ. CDR3 length equals 12 residues. Trimming took off 7 bases at V and 8 bases at J, with 13 bases between the two ends. The receptor's source is a male donor in good health and CMV-seropositive. The sequenced sample consisted of PBMCs. The chain is built from TRBV5-1 and TRBJ2-1; D is perhaps TRBD2 (6 bases). The chain's CDR3 is CASGEAGYEQFF. In DNA, the CDR3 is TGCGCCAGCGGCGAGGCGGGGTATGAGCAGTTCTTC.